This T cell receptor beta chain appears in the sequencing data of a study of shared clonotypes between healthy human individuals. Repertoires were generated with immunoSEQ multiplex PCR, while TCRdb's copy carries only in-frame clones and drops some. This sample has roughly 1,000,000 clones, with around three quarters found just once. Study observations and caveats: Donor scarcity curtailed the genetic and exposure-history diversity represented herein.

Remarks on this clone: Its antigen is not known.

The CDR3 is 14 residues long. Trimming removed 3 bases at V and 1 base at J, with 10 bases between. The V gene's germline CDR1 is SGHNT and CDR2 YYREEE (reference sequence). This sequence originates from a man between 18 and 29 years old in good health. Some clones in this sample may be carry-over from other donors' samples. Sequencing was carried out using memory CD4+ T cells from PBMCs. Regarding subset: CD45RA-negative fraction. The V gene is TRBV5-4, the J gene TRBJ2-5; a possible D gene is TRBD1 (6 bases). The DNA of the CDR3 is TGTGCCAGCAGCTACGACAGGATCCAAGAGACCCAGTACTTC. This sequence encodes CASSYDRIQETQYF. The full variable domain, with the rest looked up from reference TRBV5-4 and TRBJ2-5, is ETGVTQSPTHLIKTRGQQVTLRCSSQSGHNTVSWYQQALGQGPQFIFQYYREEENGRGNFPPRFSGLQFPNYSSELNVNALELDDSALYLCASSYDRIQETQYFGPGTRLLVL.